This T cell receptor beta chain was sequenced during a study of blood T cell repertoires in COVID-19. For the study at large: T cells, B-cell-depleted T cells, or PBMCs supplied cDNA or gDNA.

Data came from immunoSEQ multiplex PCR; TCRdb stores just in-frame clones and leaves some out. The data show hundreds of thousands of clones, 75% to 90% seen once. The CDR3 contains 15 residues. The V and J ends lost 2 bases and 6 bases, in that order; junction bases with no gene match: 5. Germline lookup yields CDR1 SGHNT and CDR2 YENEEA. The clonotype comes from a young woman with acute or convalescent COVID-19. The J gene is TRBJ2-2, the V gene TRBV11-3, with 8 bases matching TRBD1. Source material: peripheral blood. CDR3 nucleotides: TGTGCCAGCAGCTTAATGACAGGGGTGGCCGGGGAGCTGTTTTTT. Translating gives CASSLMTGVAGELFF.